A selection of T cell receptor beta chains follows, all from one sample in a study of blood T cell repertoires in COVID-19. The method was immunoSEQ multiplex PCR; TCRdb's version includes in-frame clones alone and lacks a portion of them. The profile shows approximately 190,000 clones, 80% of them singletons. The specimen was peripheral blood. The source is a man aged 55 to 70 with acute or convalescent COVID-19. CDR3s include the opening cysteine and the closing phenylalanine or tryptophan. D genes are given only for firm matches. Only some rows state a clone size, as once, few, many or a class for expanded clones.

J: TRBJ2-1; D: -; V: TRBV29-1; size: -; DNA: TGCAGCGTTGGGGGGTCCGGGAGCTCCTACAATGAGCAGTTCTTC; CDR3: CSVGGSGSSYNEQFF
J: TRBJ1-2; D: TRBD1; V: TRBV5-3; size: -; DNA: TGTGCCAGAAGCCTTCGGGACAGCCGGCGCCTTGGCTACACCTTC; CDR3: CARSLRDSRRLGYTF
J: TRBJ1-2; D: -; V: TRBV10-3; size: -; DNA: TGTGCCGTCCGGACGGGGGATGGCTACACCTTC; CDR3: CAVRTGDGYTF
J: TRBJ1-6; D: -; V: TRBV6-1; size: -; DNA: TGTGCCAGCAGTGAAGCACCAGGGCCTTCACTCCTCCACTTT; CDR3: CASSEAPGPSLLHF
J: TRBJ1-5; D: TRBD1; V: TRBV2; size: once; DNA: TGTGCCAGCAGTGAAGGCAGGGGGGTTCAGCCCCAGCATTTT; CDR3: CASSEGRGVQPQHF
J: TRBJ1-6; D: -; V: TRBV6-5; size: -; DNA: TGTGCCAGCAGGCGGGGTAATTCACCCCTCCACTTT; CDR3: CASRRGNSPLHF
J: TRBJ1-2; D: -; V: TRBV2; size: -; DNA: TGTGCCAGCAGTGAGGGCCGGCGCTCCTATGGCTACACCTTC; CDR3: CASSEGRRSYGYTF
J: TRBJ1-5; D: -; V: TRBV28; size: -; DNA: TGTGCCAGCACCAAGGAGTGGGGCAATCAGCCCCAGCATTTT; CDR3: CASTKEWGNQPQHF
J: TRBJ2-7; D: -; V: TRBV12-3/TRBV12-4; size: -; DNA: TGTGCCAGCCAAGGACGGGACTCCTACGAGCAGTACTTC; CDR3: CASQGRDSYEQYF
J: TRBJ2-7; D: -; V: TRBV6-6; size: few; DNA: TGTGCCAGCAGTTCCCATCACGGGACACCTAACTACGAGCAGTACTTC; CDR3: CASSSHHGTPNYEQYF
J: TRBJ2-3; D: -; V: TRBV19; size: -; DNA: TGTGCCAGTAGTTCCCGAACTAGTTCGGATACGCAGTATTTT; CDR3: CASSSRTSSDTQYF
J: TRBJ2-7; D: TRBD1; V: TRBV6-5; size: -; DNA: TGTGCCAGCAGGAGATATACGGGGGACAGGGACGAGCAGTACTTC; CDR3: CASRRYTGDRDEQYF
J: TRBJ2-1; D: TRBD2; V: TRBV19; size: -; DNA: TGTGCCAGTAGTATGCTCGGGAGGGGGGGCCTGGATGAGCAGTTCTTC; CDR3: CASSMLGRGGLDEQFF
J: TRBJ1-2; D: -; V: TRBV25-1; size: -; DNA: TGTGCCAGCAGTATGGGGGCGCGTGGCTACACCTTC; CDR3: CASSMGARGYTF
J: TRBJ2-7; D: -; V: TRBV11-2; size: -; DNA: TGTGCCAGCAGCTTAGTCGGAGGGCAGTACTTC; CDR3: CASSLVGGQYF
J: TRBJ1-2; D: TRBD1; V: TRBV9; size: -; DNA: TGTGCCAGCAGCGCACAATGGGACAGGGACAGCTATGGCTACACCTTC; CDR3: CASSAQWDRDSYGYTF
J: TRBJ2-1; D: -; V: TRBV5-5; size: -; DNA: TGTGCCAGCAGCTTGTCTGGGGCCTCCTACAATGAGCAGTTCTTC; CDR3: CASSLSGASYNEQFF